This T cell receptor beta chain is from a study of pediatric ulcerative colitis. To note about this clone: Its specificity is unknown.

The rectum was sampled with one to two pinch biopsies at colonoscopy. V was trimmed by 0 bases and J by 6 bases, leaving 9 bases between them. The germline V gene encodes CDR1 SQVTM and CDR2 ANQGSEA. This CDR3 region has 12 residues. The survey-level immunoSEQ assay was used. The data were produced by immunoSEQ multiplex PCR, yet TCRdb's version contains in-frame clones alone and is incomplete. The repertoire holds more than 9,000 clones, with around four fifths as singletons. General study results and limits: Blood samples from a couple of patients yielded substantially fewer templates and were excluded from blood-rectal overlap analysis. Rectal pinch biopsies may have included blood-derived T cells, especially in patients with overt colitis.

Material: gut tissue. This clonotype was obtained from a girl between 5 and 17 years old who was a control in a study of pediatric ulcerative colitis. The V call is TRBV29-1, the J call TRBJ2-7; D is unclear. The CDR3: CSVEDQHGEQYF. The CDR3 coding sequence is TGCAGCGTTGAAGATCAGCATGGCGAGCAGTACTTC.